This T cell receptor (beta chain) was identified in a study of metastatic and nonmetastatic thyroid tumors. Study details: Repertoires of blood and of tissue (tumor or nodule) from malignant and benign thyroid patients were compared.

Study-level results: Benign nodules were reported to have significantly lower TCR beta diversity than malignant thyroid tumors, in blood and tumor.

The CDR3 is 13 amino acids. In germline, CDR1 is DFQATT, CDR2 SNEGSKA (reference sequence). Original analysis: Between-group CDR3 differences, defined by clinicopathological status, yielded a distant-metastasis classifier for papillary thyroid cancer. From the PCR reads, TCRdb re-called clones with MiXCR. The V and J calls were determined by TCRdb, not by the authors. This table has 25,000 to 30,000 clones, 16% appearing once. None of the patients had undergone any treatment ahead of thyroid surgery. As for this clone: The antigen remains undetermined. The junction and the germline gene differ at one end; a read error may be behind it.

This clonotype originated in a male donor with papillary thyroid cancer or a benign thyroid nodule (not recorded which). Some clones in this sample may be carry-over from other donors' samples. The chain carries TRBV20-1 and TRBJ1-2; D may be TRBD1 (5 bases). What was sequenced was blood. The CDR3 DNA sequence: TGCAGTCCTAGGTCGGGGGCTAACTATGGCTACACCTTC. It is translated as CSPRSGANYGYTF.